Listed here are 21 T cell receptor beta chains from one sample, sequenced in a study of cytomegalovirus exposure and HLA in healthy donors. 60 Vbeta and 13 Jbeta primers were used in PCR. Assay used: immunoSEQ multiplex PCR; TCRdb lists only in-frame clones, some missing. The profile shows roughly 130,000 clones, 80% to 90% of them singletons. Material for sequencing was PBMCs. All receptors derive from a woman aged 40 to 50 in good health and CMV-seropositive.

The chain carries TRBV10-3 and TRBJ1-1; 10 nucleotides align to TRBD1. CDR3 length: 15 residues. V was clipped by 4 bases and J by 5 bases; unmatched bases: 7. Germline V CDR1 and CDR2: ENHRY, SYGVKD. For the CDR3, the DNA is TGTGCCATCAGTGGCCCAGGGACAGGGGTGACTGAAGCTTTCTTT. This sequence encodes CAISGPGTGVTEAFF.

This clone was recorded once. The V call is TRBV10-1, the J call TRBJ1-2; 8 bases are shared with TRBD1. CDR1 is WNHNN, CDR2 SYGVQD, per germline (reference sequence). The CDR3 is made up of 14 amino acids. Losses at the gene ends were 5 bases for V and 5 bases for J; bases not matched to a gene: 7. The CDR3 loop is CASSSYGQGYGYTF. In DNA form, the CDR3 reads TGCGCCAGCAGTTCATACGGACAGGGATATGGCTACACCTTC.

The rearrangement links TRBV29-1 to TRBJ2-3; 9 positions agree with TRBD2. V was pared by 7 bases and J by 2 bases, with 10 bases of the junction left unmatched. The V gene's germline CDR1 is SQVTM and CDR2 ANQGSEA. This CDR3 spans 15 amino acids. The CDR3 protein is CSGGRLAGTTDTQYF. DNA for the CDR3: TGCAGCGGTGGACGGCTAGCGGGGACCACAGATACGCAGTATTTT.

The chain combines TRBV27 with TRBJ2-2; TRBD1 matches at 10 bases. Germline-derived CDR1 and CDR2 are MNHEY and SMNVEV (reference sequence). V was clipped by 6 bases and J by 2 bases; unmatched bases: 9. CDR3 size: 17 residues. CDR3 nucleotide sequence: TGTGCCAGCAGAGAGCTCGGGACAGGGGTTAACACCGGGGAGCTGTTTTTT. Translation: CASRELGTGVNTGELFF.

V and J are TRBV14 and TRBJ2-5; TRBD1 matches 10 bases. CDR1 is SGHDN and CDR2 is FVKESK in the germline V gene. CDR3 size: 16 residues. V shed 0 bases, J shed 5 bases, and the junction held 6 bases outside the gene matches. CDR3 sequence (DNA): TGTGCCAGCAGCCAAGAATTCGGGACAGGGGAGGAGACCCAGTACTTC. The encoded protein is CASSQEFGTGEETQYF.

This clone was picked up one time. The V call is TRBV7-2, the J call TRBJ2-7; TRBD2 might be the D (5 bases). This CDR3 comprises 16 residues. Germline CDR1 reads SGHTA; CDR2 reads FQGNSA. The V end lost 0 bases, the J end lost 1 base, and 13 bases lay between the germline ends. The CDR3 protein is CASSLALTISSYEQYF. The CDR3 nucleotides read TGTGCCAGCAGCTTAGCGCTGACTATATCTTCCTACGAGCAGTACTTC.

The CDR3 sequence is CASSGTDSGNTIYF. The CDR3 nucleotides read TGCGCCAGCAGCGGGACAGACTCTGGAAACACCATATATTTT. The chain links TRBV5-1 to TRBJ1-3; TRBD1 matches 7 bases. The CDR3 totals 14 residues. Germline-derived CDR1 and CDR2 are SGHRS and YFSETQ. The ends lost 4 bases at V and 0 bases at J; junction bases unmatched: 1.

The CDR3 DNA is TGTGCCAGCAGTTTAACAGGGAAGAACACTGAAGCTTTCTTT. It codes for CASSLTGKNTEAFF. The gene calls are TRBV28 and TRBJ1-1, with TRBD1 as a possible D gene (6 bases). The CDR3 contains 14 residues. CDR1 MDHEN and CDR2 SYDVKM come from the germline V gene. V lost 2 bases and J lost 1, with 8 bases in between. Full variable domain (outside the CDR3, taken from reference TRBV28 and TRBJ1-1): DVKVTQSSRYLVKRTGEKVFLECVQDMDHENMFWYRQDPGLGLRLIYFSYDVKMKEKGDIPEGYSVSREKKERFSLILESASTNQTSMYLCASSLTGKNTEAFFGQGTRLTVV.

The chain links TRBV4-2 to TRBJ1-1; 10 positions match TRBD1. V was clipped by 1 base and J by 0 bases; unmatched bases: 20. CDR3 length: 22 amino acids. CDR1 is LGHNA and CDR2 is YNFKEQ in the germline V gene. In DNA, the CDR3 is TGTGCCAGCAGCCAAGTGAGTGCGGACAGGGGGTCCTCCCCCGCCATGAACACTGAAGCTTTCTTT. Translating it yields CASSQVSADRGSSPAMNTEAFF.

This sequence joins TRBV6-1 and TRBJ2-7, with TRBD1 identical over 7 bases. The J segment lost 7 bases and the V segment lost 2 bases, leaving 8 bases of the junction unmatched. This CDR3 is 14 amino acids long. Germline CDR1 reads MNHNS; CDR2 reads SASEGT. CDR3 nucleotides: TGTGCCAGCAGTGAAAGGTACAGGGGCGGGGAGCAGTACTTC. It yields the protein CASSERYRGGEQYF.

The chain recombines TRBV20-1 with TRBJ2-7; weak D call: TRBD2 (6 bases). Trimming removed 2 bases from V and 12 bases from J, with 14 bases in between. Germline V CDR1 and CDR2: DFQATT, SNEGSKA (reference sequence). The CDR3 has 11 residues. The CDR3 reads CSARMVEGPYF. The CDR3 DNA follows: TGCAGTGCTAGAATGGTGGAGGGGCCGTACTTC.

This chain uses TRBV27 with TRBJ2-5, with TRBD1 matching 11 bases. With V trimmed by 1 base and J by 12 bases, 7 bases remained unmatched. The CDR3 runs 14 residues. Germline lookup yields CDR1 MNHEY and CDR2 SMNVEV (reference sequence). As DNA, the CDR3 is TGTGCCAGCAGTTTATTTGCCGGGGACAGGGGGAAGTACTTC. It is translated as CASSLFAGDRGKYF.

The chain carries TRBV4-3 and TRBJ1-1, with 7 bases matching TRBD1. CDR1 is LGHNA, CDR2 YSLEER, per germline. V lost 5 bases, J lost 11 bases, and 14 bases stayed unmatched. The CDR3 totals 14 residues. In nucleotides, the CDR3 is TGCGCCAGCAGCGTAAGCCGGGTATCGACAGGGGCTTTCTTT. This codes for CASSVSRVSTGAFF.

The rearrangement joins TRBV28 to TRBJ1-1; no definite D call. CDR1 MDHEN and CDR2 SYDVKM come from the germline V gene. V was shortened by 3 bases and J by 6 bases, with 14 bases between the two germline ends. This CDR3 region has 14 residues. CDR3 loop: CASSLRPSRSEAFF. CDR3 sequence (DNA): TGTGCCAGCAGTTTGAGACCCTCGAGGTCTGAAGCTTTCTTT.

V is TRBV30 and J is TRBJ1-4; D call uncertain. The CDR3 consists of 13 residues. Trimming removed 3 bases at V and 3 bases at J, with 8 bases between. CDR1 GTSNPN and CDR2 SVGIG come from the germline V gene (reference sequence). The CDR3 is CAWSGTANEKLFF. For the CDR3, the DNA is TGTGCCTGGAGCGGAACAGCTAATGAAAAACTGTTTTTT.

The chain carries TRBV9 and TRBJ2-1, with 8 bases identical to TRBD2. Germline trimming cut 0 bases from V and 3 bases from J; bases unmatched to any gene: 5. This CDR3 has 16 amino acids. Germline values: CDR1 SGDLS, CDR2 YYNGEE. CDR3 sequence reads: CASSVGGAGGYNEQFF. As DNA, the CDR3 is TGTGCCAGCAGCGTAGGAGGGGCGGGAGGCTACAATGAGCAGTTCTTC.

This chain joins TRBV5-6 and TRBJ2-2, with TRBD1 matching over 8 bases. Germline V gives CDR1 SGHDT, CDR2 YYEEEE. The CDR3 is 16 amino acids. V gave up 0 bases and J gave up 9 bases; unmatched junction bases: 10. Written as DNA, the CDR3 is TGTGCCAGCAGCTTGGACCCCGGGACAGGCTGGAGGGAGCTGTTTTTT. Translated: CASSLDPGTGWRELFF.

This chain joins TRBV7-6 and TRBJ2-7; 8 positions match TRBD1. V dropped 1 base and J dropped 6; count of bases not matched to a gene: 5. Per the germline V gene, CDR1 is SGHVS and CDR2 is FNYEAQ. The CDR3 loop spans 14 amino acids. CDR3 nucleotides: TGTGCCAGCAGCTTAGACGACAGGGGACGCGAGCAGTACTTC. Encoded protein: CASSLDDRGREQYF.

This chain uses TRBV18 with TRBJ2-6, with D maybe TRBD2 (5 bases). Germline V gives CDR1 KGHSH, CDR2 LQKENI. Trimming took 3 bases from V and 0 from J, leaving 15 bases between them. The CDR3 length is 18 residues. The chain's CDR3 is CASSPVDRRGSGANVLTF. CDR3 nucleotides: TGTGCCAGCTCACCCGTTGATAGACGGGGCTCTGGGGCCAACGTCCTGACTTTC.

This rearrangement joins TRBV19 to TRBJ1-4; D is perhaps TRBD1 (6 bases). This CDR3 contains 13 residues. Trimming cost V 6 bases and J 5 bases, with 10 bases left between them. The germline V gene encodes CDR1 LNHDA and CDR2 SQIVND (reference sequence). The CDR3 region is CASSRGGNEKLFF. In DNA form, the CDR3 reads TGTGCCAGTAGCAGGGGCGGCAATGAAAAACTGTTTTTT.

J is TRBJ2-3 and V is TRBV6-1, with TRBD2 identical over 11 bases. Germline lookup yields CDR1 MNHNS and CDR2 SASEGT. This CDR3 has 16 residues. With V trimmed by 4 bases and J by 2 bases, 5 bases remained unmatched. CDR3 protein: CASSGKLAGVTDTQYF. The CDR3 bases are TGTGCCAGCAGTGGGAAACTAGCGGGAGTCACAGATACGCAGTATTTT.